The 12 T cell receptor beta chains reported below all come from one sample, sequenced in a study of regulatory T cells in long-lasting Graves disease (dated by TCRdb to the early 2020s). According to the study, the label for this sample's time point signals: newly diagnosed GD, antithyroid drugs for less than 3 months. For both TCR sequencing and RNA sequencing, RNA was extracted from PBMCs in TRIzol. The protocol used for the library was multiplex PCR. The instrument was an Illumina HiSeq 4000. To build TCR beta libraries, CDR3 regions were amplified by Arm-PCR using iRepertoire HTBI primers. The public reads were run again by TCRdb, first through fastp at Q25 and then through MiXCR, and only productive beta chains were kept. Entries that share a CDR3 protein sequence are merged under the most common genes and DNA. The sample table contains around 250,000 distinct CDR3 sequences; only one count was recorded for about 20% of them. Less than 15% of the sample comes from the top ten.

The same data also went into a second study, on T cells in Graves' hyperthyroidism and ophthalmopathy.

The specimen was peripheral blood mononuclear cells (PBMCs), collected at new diagnosis, from a patient treated with antithyroid drugs. The receptors come from a woman aged 25 to 39 with Graves disease. Donor details come from another sample of the same person, matched by shared clones.

This clonotype was observed at least ten times. The chain combines TRBV24-1 with TRBJ2-3; either TRBD1 or TRBD2 may fit D (7 bases each). V gave up 4 bases and J gave up 8 bases, with 12 bases separating them. Germline assignment: CDR1 KGHDR and CDR2 SFDVKD. CDR3 length: 13 residues. CDR3 in amino acids: CATSETGEGTQYF. CDR3 bases: TGTGCCACCAGTGAAACAGGGGAGGGTACGCAGTATTTT.

Many counts were recorded for this clonotype. The V call is TRBV7-2, the J call TRBJ2-7; D is possibly TRBD1 (5 bases). Germline lookup yields CDR1 SGHTA and CDR2 FQGNSA. V was trimmed by 0 bases and J by 2 bases, leaving 14 bases between them. The CDR3 totals 16 residues. The CDR3 DNA reads TGTGCCAGCAGCTTAGCGCCTACAGGCGCGACCTACGAGCAGTACTTC. This gives the protein CASSLAPTGATYEQYF.

The gene calls are TRBV18 and TRBJ2-5, with 11 bases identical to TRBD2. The junction had 7 bases not matched to a gene; V was cut back by 6 bases and J by 4 bases. Per germline, CDR1 KGHSH and CDR2 LQKENI. CDR3 length: 15 residues. In nucleotides, the CDR3 is TGTGCCAGCTCCTCACTAGCGGGAGCGGCAGAGACCCAGTACTTC. It encodes CASSSLAGAAETQYF.

This clonotype was counted many times. This chain joins TRBV5-1 and TRBJ2-7; D may be TRBD1 (5 bases). The CDR3 runs to 15 residues. The germline CDR1 and CDR2 sequences are SGHRS and YFSETQ. Trimming removed 2 bases from V and 4 bases from J, with 16 bases in between. CDR3 in amino acids: CASSFSRQPGYEQYF. The CDR3 region has the DNA TGCGCCAGCAGCTTTTCGAGACAGCCGGGTTACGAGCAGTACTTC.

This clonotype came up many times. The gene calls are TRBV7-9 and TRBJ1-2, with TRBD1 matching 11 bases. J gave up 3 bases and V 5 bases, and 5 bases lay outside the gene matches. Germline-derived CDR1 and CDR2 are SEHNR and FQNEAQ (reference sequence). This CDR3 region has 15 residues. Here the CDR3 DNA reads TGTGCCAGCAGCCACCCGGGACAGGGGGACTATGGCTACACCTTC. Its translation is CASSHPGQGDYGYTF.

There are many counts of this clonotype. The chain links TRBV6-1 to TRBJ2-3; D not certain. V was cut by 7 bases and J by 5 bases, with 13 bases left in between. Germline V CDR1 and CDR2: MNHNS, SASEGT. This CDR3 region has 13 residues. CDR3 residues: CASTPDGEDTQYF. The CDR3 region has the DNA TGTGCCAGCACTCCGGACGGTGAAGATACGCAGTATTTT.

In the case of this clonotype: This may come from a read error, since a much larger clone is one base off. This sequence joins TRBV7-9 and TRBJ2-2; 8 bases are shared with TRBD2. CDR3 length: 16 amino acids. Germline-derived CDR1 and CDR2 are SEHNR and FQNEAQ (reference sequence). CDR3 DNA: TGTGCCGCCCCGACCCCCCTTAGCGGGAACACCGGGGAGCTGCTTTTT. It is translated as CAAPTPLSGNTGELLF. The entire variable domain, with the rest obtained from reference TRBV7-9 and TRBJ2-2, is as follows: DTGVSQNPRHKITKRGQNVTFRCDPISEHNRLYWYRQTLGQGPEFLTYFQNEAQLEKSRLLSDRFSAERPKGSFSTLEIQRTEQGDSAMYLCAAPTPLSGNTGELLFGEGSRLTVL.

The rearrangement links TRBV13 to TRBJ2-2; 9 bases match TRBD2. Losses at the gene ends were 1 base for V and 1 base for J; bases not matched to a gene: 4. Germline V gene lookup returns CDR1 PRHDT and CDR2 FYEKMQ (reference sequence). This CDR3 is built from 17 residues. The CDR3 reads CASSLASGELNTGELFF. As DNA, the CDR3 is TGTGCCAGCAGCTTAGCTAGCGGGGAATTGAACACCGGGGAGCTGTTTTTT.

This clonotype was observed many times. V usage is TRBV6-1 and J usage is TRBJ2-6; 7 positions match TRBD1. V trimming: 6 bases; J trimming: 2 bases; junction bases outside the gene matches: 1. In germline, CDR1 is MNHNS, CDR2 SASEGT. This CDR3 has 14 amino acids. The CDR3 loop reads CASRGQAGANVLTF. In nucleotides, the CDR3 is TGTGCCAGCAGAGGACAGGCTGGGGCCAACGTCCTGACTTTC.

This clonotype occurred many times. This chain joins TRBV18 and TRBJ2-3; TRBD2 aligns across 8 bases. V was clipped by 3 bases and J by 1 base; unmatched bases: 6. Per germline, CDR1 KGHSH and CDR2 LQKENI. There are 16 residues in the CDR3. The DNA of the CDR3 is TGTGCCAGCTCACCCGTACTAGCGGTAGGCACAGATACGCAGTATTTT. Translating gives CASSPVLAVGTDTQYF.

This clonotype was found a few times. With a much larger clone just one base away, this may be a read error. This CDR3 fails to terminate in the conserved phenylalanine or tryptophan, so it likely reflects a read error. The J gene is TRBJ2-1, the V gene TRBV5-6, with 7 bases aligning to TRBD1. The germline gives CDR1 SGHDT, CDR2 YYEEEE. The junction had 1 base not matched to a gene; V was cut back by 1 base and J by 6 bases. This CDR3 region has 13 residues. CDR3 loop: CASSLPGGNEQFL. CDR3 nucleotide sequence: TGTGCCAGCAGCTTGCCAGGGGGCAATGAGCAGTTCCTC.

This clonotype has a count of ten or more. The chain has TRBV18 and TRBJ2-5; TRBD2 is a possible D gene (5 bases). This CDR3 comprises 13 residues. Germline CDR1 is KGHSH and CDR2 is LQKENI. Trimming cost V 4 bases and J 3 bases, with 9 bases left between them. In DNA form, the CDR3 reads TGTGCCAGCTCACTCAGGAGGAAAGAGACCCAGTACTTC. Translating it yields CASSLRRKETQYF. The whole variable domain, filled in from reference TRBV18 and TRBJ2-5, reads NAGVMQNPRHLVRRRGQEARLRCSPMKGHSHVYWYRQLPEEGLKFMVYLQKENIIDESGMPKERFSAEFPKEGPSILRIQQVVRGDSAAYFCASSLRRKETQYFGPGTRLLVL.